These T cell receptor beta chains were read from a single sample in a study of molecular identifiers for immune sequencing clone quantification. TCRdb reprocessed the PCR reads via MiXCR and lists one record per CDR3 protein. The sample lists 97,000 or so distinct CDR3 sequences, roughly 24% occurring once. The source material was naive CD8+ T cells from blood, with Jurkat cell RNA spiked in. The receptors here all came from a human donor in good health. Some libraries in this study had Jurkat cell RNA spiked in. The CDR3 runs from the conserved cysteine through the conserved F or W.

V gene | CDR3 protein
TRBV28 | CASSVVAGASYEQYF
TRBV5-1 | CASSTYGQGADIIGELFF
TRBV4-1 | CASSQQEGQNTEAFF
TRBV10-3 | CAISDGQGQETQYF
TRBV27 | CASSPRDRVNYEQYF
TRBV4-3 | CASSQDHDEGSQPQHF
TRBV4-3 | CASSQDLRGGQETQYF
TRBV7-6 | CASSRSGLSSYEQYF
TRBV30 | CAWGPGTASYEQYF
TRBV10-3 | CAISESGSEAFF
TRBV28 | CASSTFRTGALRLGTGELFF
TRBV11-2 | CASSLLSGGPQETQYF
TRBV4-1 | CASSQGERYEQYF
TRBV29-1 | CSAVGANSYEQYF